The 32 T cell receptor beta chains below come from one sample, sequenced in a study of blood T cells in healthy people across ages. For the second PCR, which ran for about 7 to 11 cycles, a sample-barcoded 5' primer and a J-beta primer mix were used. Via MiXCR, TCRdb re-called the 5' RACE reads, giving one row per CDR3 protein. The sample holds hundreds of thousands of distinct CDR3 sequences, approximately 50% seen once. Specimen: blood. The receptors were sampled from a woman aged 60-75 years in good health.

This sequence joins TRBV27 and TRBJ1-2; maybe TRBD1 (6 bases). There are 14 residues in the CDR3. V shed 4 bases and J shed 4 bases, with 13 bases lying between them. Germline V gives CDR1 MNHEY, CDR2 SMNVEV (reference sequence). Here the CDR3 reads CASSSPGHSYGYTF. The CDR3 nucleotides read TGTGCCAGCAGTTCTCCGGGACACAGCTATGGCTACACCTTC.

The J gene is TRBJ2-2, the V gene TRBV5-1, with 9 bases lining up with TRBD1. Trimming took 1 base from V and 5 from J; bases not matched to a gene: 6. This CDR3 spans 16 amino acids. Germline lookup yields CDR1 SGHRS and CDR2 YFSETQ. CDR3 sequence: CASSLSGDRETGELFF. The CDR3 nucleotides are TGCGCCAGCAGCTTGTCCGGGGACAGGGAGACCGGGGAGCTGTTTTTT.

This chain links TRBV2 with TRBJ2-7; D remains ambiguous. V was pared by 6 bases and J by 2 bases, with 14 bases between. This CDR3 comprises 14 residues. CDR1 is SNHLY and CDR2 is FYNNEI in the germline V gene. The DNA for the CDR3 is TGTGCCAGCAGAGTCAATTCGGGCACCTACGAGCAGTACTTC. The encoded protein is CASRVNSGTYEQYF.

This clonotype was counted many times. The chain links TRBV7-6 to TRBJ2-7, with 9 bases fitting TRBD1. V lost 9 bases and J lost 6; bases outside the gene matches: 6. Germline CDR1 SGHVS, CDR2 FNYEAQ. The CDR3 length is 12 residues. CDR3 coding DNA: TGTGCCAGTGGGGGACAGGGTGGCGAGCAGTACTTC. Translating gives CASGGQGGEQYF.

The chain recombines TRBV20-1 with TRBJ2-1, with 11 bases aligning to TRBD2. The CDR3 sequence is 16 residues long. Unmatched junction bases numbered 13, after V lost 6 bases and J lost 6 bases. CDR1 and CDR2 from the germline V gene are DFQATT and SNEGSKA (reference sequence). CDR3: CSATGLAGSMGNEQFF. The CDR3 coding sequence is TGCAGTGCCACAGGACTAGCGGGTAGCATGGGCAATGAGCAGTTCTTC.

The CDR3 region has the DNA TGTGCCAGCAGTGAAGGAGCCAGGGCCGAGACCCAGTACTTC. It encodes CASSEGARAETQYF. V gene TRBV2 combines with J gene TRBJ2-5, with D perhaps TRBD1 (5 bases). The V end lost 1 base, the J end lost 5 bases, and 11 bases lay between the germline ends. CDR3 length: 14 amino acids. Germline CDR1 is SNHLY and CDR2 is FYNNEI.

The chain links TRBV27 to TRBJ2-5; 9 bases are shared with TRBD1. The germline CDR1 and CDR2 sequences are MNHEY and SMNVEV (reference sequence). The CDR3 is 12 residues long. The V gene end was trimmed by 3 bases and the J gene end by 12 bases; junction bases not matched to a gene: 5. For the CDR3, the DNA is TGTGCCAGCAGTTTGGGGACAGGGCGAGAGTACTTC. Residues: CASSLGTGREYF.

This chain joins TRBV9 and TRBJ1-5; maybe TRBD1 (6 bases). This CDR3 is 15 amino acids long. V shed 4 bases and J shed 7 bases, with 18 bases lying between them. Germline V gives CDR1 SGDLS, CDR2 YYNGEE. CDR3 DNA: TGTGCCAGCAGCTCCGAAGGGGGGGACCGACAGCCCCAGCATTTT. As protein: CASSSEGGDRQPQHF. The full variable domain, rest sourced from reference TRBV9 and TRBJ1-5, is DSGVTQTPKHLITATGQRVTLRCSPRSGDLSVYWYQQSLDQGLQFLIQYYNGEERAKGNILERFSAQQFPDLHSELNLSSLELGDSALYFCASSSEGGDRQPQHFGDGTRLSIL.

The chain uses TRBV3-1 and TRBJ2-3, with D perhaps TRBD1 or TRBD2 (6 bases each). The V and J ends lost 1 base and 4 bases respectively, with 12 bases between them. Germline V gene lookup returns CDR1 LGHDT and CDR2 YNNKEL (reference sequence). This CDR3 has 15 residues. The chain's CDR3 is CASSQGGGGADTQYF. CDR3 sequence (DNA): TGTGCCAGCAGCCAAGGAGGGGGAGGTGCAGATACGCAGTATTTT.

This rearrangement joins TRBV20-1 to TRBJ2-5, with a possible D match to TRBD1 (5 bases). V dropped 0 bases and J dropped 5 bases, with 16 bases sitting between them. The CDR3 length is 15 residues. Looked up from germline, CDR1 is DFQATT and CDR2 is SNEGSKA (reference sequence). The CDR3 sequence is CSARDRVFPSETQYF. The CDR3 DNA sequence: TGCAGTGCTAGAGACAGGGTTTTCCCTTCGGAGACCCAGTACTTC.

Concerning this clonotype itself: A read error may account for a junction end that differs from germline. The rearrangement joins TRBV24-1 to TRBJ2-4, with 9 bases aligning to TRBD2. Per germline, CDR1 KGHDR and CDR2 SFDVKD. CDR3 length: 16 residues. The CDR3 DNA reads TGTGCCGCCAGTGATACAGCTAGCGGGACCAAAAACATTCAGTACTTC. Protein product: CAASDTASGTKNIQYF.

The chain uses TRBV7-3 and TRBJ2-4, with 8 bases lining up with TRBD1. Looked up from germline, CDR1 is SGHTA and CDR2 is FQGTGA. The CDR3 totals 14 residues. V gave up 2 bases and J gave up 8 bases; unmatched junction bases: 5. In DNA, the CDR3 is TGTGCCAGCAGCTTACAGGGGGCGGAGGACATTCAGTACTTC. Translation gives CASSLQGAEDIQYF.

This clonotype was detected a few times. J is TRBJ2-3 and V is TRBV20-1, with D tentatively TRBD2 (6 bases). The CDR3 spans 13 residues. The V end was cut by 6 bases, the J end by 6 bases, with 16 bases between. CDR1 DFQATT and CDR2 SNEGSKA come from the germline V gene (reference sequence). The CDR3 DNA reads as TGCAGTGCGCGCCGGGAGTGGGGGGATACGCAGTATTTT. It encodes CSARREWGDTQYF.

This clonotype was detected many times. The genes are TRBV5-1 and TRBJ2-3; possible D gene TRBD1, 5 bases. Trimming took off 4 bases at V and 6 bases at J, with 18 bases between the two ends. CDR1 SGHRS and CDR2 YFSETQ come from the germline V gene. The CDR3 has 15 residues. CDR3 amino acids: CASSVGASVIDTQYF. CDR3 nucleotide sequence: TGCGCCAGCAGCGTAGGGGCCTCGGTGATTGATACGCAGTATTTT.

This clonotype was observed a few times. The chain recombines TRBV9 with TRBJ2-7, with D possibly matching TRBD2 (6 bases). Germline values: CDR1 SGDLS, CDR2 YYNGEE. The CDR3 covers 16 residues. Trimming pared 0 bases from V and 8 bases from J, leaving 21 bases between. CDR3 nucleotide sequence: TGTGCCAGCAGCGTAGAGACGGGACTCACGGTGGGAAAGCAGTACTTC. It yields the protein CASSVETGLTVGKQYF. Filled out from reference TRBV9 and TRBJ2-7, the complete variable domain reads DSGVTQTPKHLITATGQRVTLRCSPRSGDLSVYWYQQSLDQGLQFLIQYYNGEERAKGNILERFSAQQFPDLHSELNLSSLELGDSALYFCASSVETGLTVGKQYFGPGTRLTVT.

The chain uses TRBV20-1 and TRBJ2-5; 7 bases agree with TRBD1. The end of the DNA fits TRBJ2-7 better, so the J call may be wrong. The CDR3 runs 16 residues. The germline V gene has CDR1 DFQATT and CDR2 SNEGSKA (reference sequence). This chain's CDR3 is CSASQQQGSMRYEQYF. CDR3 in DNA: TGCAGTGCTAGCCAGCAACAGGGGAGTATGAGATACGAGCAGTACTTC.

To note about this clonotype: The junction does not match germline at one end; this may be a read error. This chain joins TRBV3-1 and TRBJ1-2; unclear D gene. CDR1 LGHDT and CDR2 YNNKEL come from the germline V gene (reference sequence). This CDR3 comprises 15 residues. In nucleotides, the CDR3 is TGTGCCAGCATCCAAGATCAGCGGAGCAGCGGGGGCTACACCTTC. Its protein product is CASIQDQRSSGGYTF.

V gene TRBV7-3 combines with J gene TRBJ2-7; perhaps TRBD1 as D (6 bases). CDR3 size: 13 residues. Germline values: CDR1 SGHTA, CDR2 FQGTGA. The V and J ends lost 4 bases and 5 bases respectively, with 12 bases between them. In nucleotides, the CDR3 is TGTGCCAGCAGCTCCCAGAGGGGGAACGAGCAGTACTTC. It translates to CASSSQRGNEQYF. Based on the CDR3 plus reference TRBV7-3 and TRBJ2-7, the full variable domain is GAGVSQTPSNKVTEKGKYVELRCDPISGHTALYWYRQSLGQGPEFLIYFQGTGAADDSGLPNDRFFAVRPEGSVSTLKIQRTERGDSAVYLCASSSQRGNEQYFGPGTRLTVT.

This clonotype has at least ten counts. This chain links TRBV29-1 with TRBJ2-7; the match to TRBD2 covers 8 bases. Trimming removed 6 bases from V and 3 bases from J; junction bases left unmatched: 10. The CDR3 covers 14 residues. The V gene's germline CDR1 is SQVTM and CDR2 ANQGSEA. The CDR3 DNA follows: TGCAGCGTCCGGGGGGGGCGCGGAGGCTACGAGCAGTACTTC. This sequence encodes CSVRGGRGGYEQYF.

This clonotype was counted many times. The chain recombines TRBV10-3 with TRBJ2-1; TRBD1 might be the D (6 bases). Trimming left V 4 bases short and J 6 bases short, with 7 bases between. Germline-derived CDR1 and CDR2 are ENHRY and SYGVKD. This CDR3 has 12 amino acids. The CDR3 reads CAISGTANEQFF. The CDR3 DNA follows: TGTGCCATCAGTGGGACAGCCAATGAGCAGTTCTTC.

This clonotype came up once. The chain combines TRBV7-8 with TRBJ2-7, with D perhaps TRBD1 or TRBD2 (5 bases each). The V end was cut by 6 bases, the J end by 2 bases, with 20 bases between. The CDR3 runs to 16 residues. The V gene's germline CDR1 is SGHVS and CDR2 FQNEAQ. The DNA for the CDR3 is TGTGCCAGCAGTCACTCGGGGACGAGCAGCGCCTACGAGCAGTACTTC. It yields the protein CASSHSGTSSAYEQYF.

The chain is built from TRBV27 and TRBJ2-6; D is possibly TRBD2 (7 bases). There are 17 residues in the CDR3. V was shortened by 7 bases and J by 0 bases, with 16 bases between the two germline ends. Germline lookup yields CDR1 MNHEY and CDR2 SMNVEV (reference sequence). CDR3 bases: TGTGCCAGCAATCAGAGGGGAGGGGGCTCTGGGGCCAACGTCCTGACTTTC. Translation: CASNQRGGGSGANVLTF.

Details on this clonotype: One end of the junction does not line up with germline, which may come from a read error. The chain carries TRBV7-6 and TRBJ1-2; D uncertain. The CDR3 contains 13 residues. Germline V gene data show CDR1 as SGHVS and CDR2 as FNYEAQ. The CDR3 bases are TGTGCCTGCAGCCCCGACCGTTTCGGGGGCTACACCTTC. This gives the protein CACSPDRFGGYTF.

The rearrangement joins TRBV3-1 to TRBJ2-5; D might be TRBD1 (5 bases). The CDR3 is 13 amino acids. The germline gives CDR1 LGHDT, CDR2 YNNKEL (reference sequence). The ends were cut back, 6 bases at V and 4 bases at J, with 12 bases in the middle. The CDR3 spells CASRFGAPETQYF. The CDR3 region has the DNA TGTGCCAGCAGGTTTGGGGCCCCAGAGACCCAGTACTTC.

The J gene is TRBJ2-6, the V gene TRBV6-5; 8 positions match TRBD1. The CDR3 has 14 amino acids. Per the germline V gene, CDR1 is MNHEY and CDR2 is SVGAGI. V shed 6 bases, J shed 5 bases, and the junction held 3 bases outside the gene matches. The CDR3 coding sequence is TGTGCCAGCAGACTCAGGGGGCGGGCCAACGTCCTGACTTTC. Encoded protein: CASRLRGRANVLTF.

The chain couples TRBV9 to TRBJ2-1, with 10 bases fitting TRBD2. This CDR3 is built from 16 residues. The trim removed 0 bases at V and 10 bases at J, leaving 10 bases unmatched. CDR1 and CDR2 from the germline V gene are SGDLS and YYNGEE. The CDR3 here is CASSVGPSGRVGEQFF. The CDR3 bases are TGTGCCAGCAGCGTAGGACCGAGCGGGAGGGTTGGAGAGCAGTTCTTC. Full variable domain (missing parts from reference TRBV9 and TRBJ2-1): DSGVTQTPKHLITATGQRVTLRCSPRSGDLSVYWYQQSLDQGLQFLIQYYNGEERAKGNILERFSAQQFPDLHSELNLSSLELGDSALYFCASSVGPSGRVGEQFFGPGTRLTVL.

The table lists this clonotype with many counts. The chain joins TRBV5-5 to TRBJ2-7; D uncertain. This CDR3 is 13 amino acids long. The germline gives CDR1 SGHKS, CDR2 YYEKEE (reference sequence). V lost 4 bases and J 2 bases, leaving 10 bases between the germline ends. The CDR3 region is CASSPTGPYEQYF. The CDR3, as DNA: TGTGCCAGCAGCCCGACTGGACCCTACGAGCAGTACTTC.

This clonotype was seen once. The chain links TRBV5-5 to TRBJ1-2; D not certain. The CDR3 contains 13 residues. V was shortened by 2 bases and J by 6 bases, with 11 bases between the two germline ends. The germline CDR1 and CDR2 sequences are SGHKS and YYEKEE (reference sequence). Here the CDR3 DNA reads TGTGCCAGCAGCTTAGGGAGGATCGATGGCTACACCTTC. Amino acid sequence: CASSLGRIDGYTF. Drawing the rest from reference TRBV5-5 and TRBJ1-2, the complete variable domain is DAGVTQSPTHLIKTRGQQVTLRCSPISGHKSVSWYQQVLGQGPQFIFQYYEKEERGRGNFPDRFSARQFPNYSSELNVNALLLGDSALYLCASSLGRIDGYTFGSGTRLTVV.

This chain uses TRBV7-3 with TRBJ2-5; 13 bases are a match to TRBD2. Germline V gene data show CDR1 as SGHTA and CDR2 as FQGTGA. The CDR3 is 16 residues long. J was trimmed by 2 bases and V by 5 bases; bases with no gene match: 5. The chain's CDR3 is CASSPVGLAGQETQYF. Here the CDR3 DNA reads TGTGCCAGCAGCCCGGTGGGACTAGCGGGACAAGAGACCCAGTACTTC.

The CDR3 spells CASNTHNEQFF. Written as DNA, the CDR3 is TGTGCCAGCAACACTCACAATGAGCAGTTCTTC. The rearrangement joins TRBV11-1 to TRBJ2-1; D uncertain. CDR1 and CDR2 (germline): SGHAT, FQDESV (reference sequence). The CDR3 length is 11 residues. Trimming shortened V by 7 bases and J by 5 bases, and 6 bases separated the two germline ends.

This chain joins TRBV6-5 and TRBJ2-7, with a weak D call TRBD2 (7 bases). Germline V gives CDR1 MNHEY, CDR2 SVGAGI. This CDR3 spans 15 amino acids. Trimming shortened V by 0 bases and J by 2 bases, and 11 bases separated the two germline ends. DNA of the CDR3: TGTGCCAGCAGTTACTCAGGGAGGGACACCTACGAGCAGTACTTC. This translates into CASSYSGRDTYEQYF.

V gene TRBV6-2 or TRBV6-3 combines with J gene TRBJ2-6; maybe TRBD2 (5 bases). Per germline, CDR1 MNHEY and CDR2 SVGEGT. CDR3 length: 16 amino acids. The ends were cut back, 2 bases at V and 0 bases at J, with 8 bases in the middle. In DNA form, the CDR3 reads TGTGCCAGCAGTTACGGACTGATCTCTGGGGCCAACGTCCTGACTTTC. This codes for CASSYGLISGANVLTF.